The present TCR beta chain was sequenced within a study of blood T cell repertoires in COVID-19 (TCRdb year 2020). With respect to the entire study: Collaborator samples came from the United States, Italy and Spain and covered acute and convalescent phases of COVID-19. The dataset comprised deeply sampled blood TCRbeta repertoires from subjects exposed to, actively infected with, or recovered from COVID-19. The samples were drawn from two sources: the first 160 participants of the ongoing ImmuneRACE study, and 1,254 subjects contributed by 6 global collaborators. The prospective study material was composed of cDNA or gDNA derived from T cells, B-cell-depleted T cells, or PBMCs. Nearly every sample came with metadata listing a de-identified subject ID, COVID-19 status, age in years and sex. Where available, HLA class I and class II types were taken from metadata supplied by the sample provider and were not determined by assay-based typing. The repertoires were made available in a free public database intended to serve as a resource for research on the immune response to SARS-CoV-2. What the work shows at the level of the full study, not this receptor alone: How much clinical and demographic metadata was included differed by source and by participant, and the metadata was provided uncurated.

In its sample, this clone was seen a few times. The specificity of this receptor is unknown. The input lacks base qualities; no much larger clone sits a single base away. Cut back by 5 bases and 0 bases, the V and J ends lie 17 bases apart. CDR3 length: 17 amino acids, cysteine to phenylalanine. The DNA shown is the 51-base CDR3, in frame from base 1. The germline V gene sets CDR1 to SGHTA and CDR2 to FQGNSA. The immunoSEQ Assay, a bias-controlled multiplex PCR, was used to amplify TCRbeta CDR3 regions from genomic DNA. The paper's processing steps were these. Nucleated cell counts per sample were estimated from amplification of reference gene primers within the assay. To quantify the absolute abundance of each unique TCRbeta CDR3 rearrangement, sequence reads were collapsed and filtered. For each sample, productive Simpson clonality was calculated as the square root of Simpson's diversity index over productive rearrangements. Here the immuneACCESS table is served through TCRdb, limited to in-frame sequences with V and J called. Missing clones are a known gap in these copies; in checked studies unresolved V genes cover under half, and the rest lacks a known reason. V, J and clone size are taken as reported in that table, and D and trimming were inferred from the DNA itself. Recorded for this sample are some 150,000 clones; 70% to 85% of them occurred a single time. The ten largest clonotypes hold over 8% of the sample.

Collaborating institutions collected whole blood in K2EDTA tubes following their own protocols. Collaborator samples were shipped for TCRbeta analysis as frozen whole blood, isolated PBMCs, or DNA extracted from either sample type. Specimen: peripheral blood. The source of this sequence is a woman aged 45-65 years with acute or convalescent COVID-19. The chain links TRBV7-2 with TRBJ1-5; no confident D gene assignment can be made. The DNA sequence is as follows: TGTGCCAGCAGCCCTCGGAGCGGACCCTATAGCAATCAGCCCCAGCATTTT. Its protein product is CASSPRSGPYSNQPQHF.